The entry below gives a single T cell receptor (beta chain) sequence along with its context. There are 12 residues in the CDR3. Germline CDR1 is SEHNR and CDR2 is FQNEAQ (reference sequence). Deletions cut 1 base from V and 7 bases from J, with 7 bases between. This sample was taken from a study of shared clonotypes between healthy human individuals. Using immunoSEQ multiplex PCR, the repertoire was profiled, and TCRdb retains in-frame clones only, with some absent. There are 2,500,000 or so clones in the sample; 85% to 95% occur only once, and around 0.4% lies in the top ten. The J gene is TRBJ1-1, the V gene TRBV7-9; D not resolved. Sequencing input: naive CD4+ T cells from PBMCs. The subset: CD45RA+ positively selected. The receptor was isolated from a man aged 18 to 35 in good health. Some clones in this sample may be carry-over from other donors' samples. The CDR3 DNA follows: TGTGCCAGCAGCTTAGAACAGCTTGAAGCTTTCTTT. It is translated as CASSLEQLEAFF.